The rows below give T cell receptor beta chains drawn from one sample of a study of tumor-infiltrating lymphocytes in localized non-small cell lung cancer. TCRdb's table, derived via immunoSEQ multiplex PCR, lists solely in-frame clones and lacks some. This table has about 10,000 clones, around four fifths appearing once. Sequences were obtained from uninvolved lung tissue not adjacent to the tumor. The source of these receptors is a human donor with non-small cell lung cancer. CDR3s include the opening cysteine and the closing phenylalanine or tryptophan. A D gene is named only where the DNA matches it firmly. A row's size may be missing; if present it is once, few, many or a size class.

size: few; V: TRBV6-5; D: -; J: TRBJ1-4; DNA: TGTGCCAGCAGCGGGAGATCTAATGAAAAACTGTTTTTT; CDR3: CASSGRSNEKLFF
size: -; V: TRBV28; D: -; J: TRBJ2-7; DNA: TGTGCCACCTCGTGGGGGGCGGGGCCTACAACGGGGGAGCAGTACTTC; CDR3: CATSWGAGPTTGEQYF
size: -; V: TRBV15; D: -; J: TRBJ2-7; DNA: TGTGCCACCAGCAGAGATATCAGTTCCTACGAGCAGTACTTC; CDR3: CATSRDISSYEQYF
size: -; V: TRBV29-1; D: TRBD1; J: TRBJ2-7; DNA: TGCAGCGTGACCCCTGGACAGGGCTTCAACGAGCAGTACTTC; CDR3: CSVTPGQGFNEQYF
size: -; V: TRBV27; D: -; J: TRBJ2-3; DNA: TGTGCCAGCAGTTTAGTCTGGCTAGCGAGTCGGATGGATACGCAGTATTTT; CDR3: CASSLVWLASRMDTQYF
size: large; V: TRBV7-2; D: TRBD2; J: TRBJ2-5; DNA: TGTGCCAGCAGCTTACGCCCGGGCCTAGCGGGGGAGACCCAGTACTTC; CDR3: CASSLRPGLAGETQYF
size: -; V: TRBV2; D: -; J: TRBJ1-5; DNA: TGTGCCAGCAGTGAAGCGGCAGGCCAGAATCAGCCCCAGCATTTT; CDR3: CASSEAAGQNQPQHF
size: -; V: TRBV27; D: TRBD2; J: TRBJ2-1; DNA: TGTGCCAGCAGTCTCGGGACTAGCGGGAGGTCCTACAATGAGCAGTTCTTC; CDR3: CASSLGTSGRSYNEQFF
size: -; V: TRBV6-1; D: TRBD1; J: TRBJ2-2; DNA: TGTGCCAGCGGGGGACAGGTATACACCGGGGAGCTGTTTTTT; CDR3: CASGGQVYTGELFF
size: -; V: TRBV25-1; D: -; J: TRBJ2-7; DNA: TGTGCCAGCAGTGCCCCCAATAGATACGAGCAGTACTTC; CDR3: CASSAPNRYEQYF
size: -; V: TRBV6-5; D: -; J: TRBJ1-1; DNA: TGTGCCAGCAGTTCCCCAGCAGGGGTTGACACTGAAGCTTTCTTT; CDR3: CASSSPAGVDTEAFF
size: -; V: TRBV28; D: -; J: TRBJ2-7; DNA: TGTGCCAGCAGTTTGCAGGCTAGTAATTACGAGCAGTACTTC; CDR3: CASSLQASNYEQYF
size: few; V: TRBV5-1; D: -; J: TRBJ1-1; DNA: TGCGCCAGCAGCTCCGGACAGAGTAGGAACACTGAAGCTTTCTTT; CDR3: CASSSGQSRNTEAFF
size: -; V: TRBV7-6; D: -; J: TRBJ2-5; DNA: TGTGCCAGCAGCTTAGTTTCCGGGGAGACCCAGTACTTC; CDR3: CASSLVSGETQYF
size: -; V: TRBV7-2; D: -; J: TRBJ1-1; DNA: TGTGCCAGCAGCTTAGTCCCAGGGATCACTGAAGCTTTCTTT; CDR3: CASSLVPGITEAFF
size: -; V: TRBV10-3; D: -; J: TRBJ2-1; DNA: TGTGCCATCAGTGACGCTGCCGCCGGGTACAATGAGCAGTTCTTC; CDR3: CAISDAAAGYNEQFF
size: -; V: TRBV29-1; D: -; J: TRBJ2-1; DNA: TGCAGCGTAGGGGCGGGACTTGCTAATGAGCAGTTCTTC; CDR3: CSVGAGLANEQFF
size: -; V: TRBV7-3; D: TRBD2; J: TRBJ2-3; DNA: TGTGCCAGCAGCTTAAATGGCGGGAGGGCCGCGGATACGCAGTATTTT; CDR3: CASSLNGGRAADTQYF
size: few; V: TRBV20-1; D: -; J: TRBJ2-3; DNA: TGCAGTGCCCTCGGCACAGATACGCAGTATTTT; CDR3: CSALGTDTQYF
size: -; V: TRBV27; D: TRBD1; J: TRBJ1-4; DNA: TGTGCCAGTGGTAACAGGGGCGGCTTTGAAAAACTGTTTTTT; CDR3: CASGNRGGFEKLFF
size: -; V: TRBV5-1; D: TRBD1; J: TRBJ1-6; DNA: TGCGCCAGCAGCTGGGGGACAGGGCAGTCACCCCTCCACTTT; CDR3: CASSWGTGQSPLHF
size: few; V: TRBV5-1; D: -; J: TRBJ2-2; DNA: TGCGCCAGCAGCTTGGTCCAGGGGGAGCTGTTTTTT; CDR3: CASSLVQGELFF
size: -; V: TRBV7-2; D: -; J: TRBJ1-3; DNA: TGTGCCAGCAGCTACGGGGACTCTGGAAACACCATATATTTT; CDR3: CASSYGDSGNTIYF
size: -; V: TRBV4-1; D: -; J: TRBJ1-4; DNA: TGCGCCAGCAGCCAGGGGACCAATAAACTGTTTTTT; CDR3: CASSQGTNKLFF
size: medium-sized; V: TRBV5-1; D: -; J: TRBJ1-1; DNA: TGCGCCAGCAGCAGTACGGGGAGGACTGAAGCTTTCTTT; CDR3: CASSSTGRTEAFF
size: few; V: TRBV9; D: -; J: TRBJ2-3; DNA: TGTGCCAGCAGCGTAGGTAATGGAGATACGCAGTATTTT; CDR3: CASSVGNGDTQYF
size: -; V: TRBV7-2; D: -; J: TRBJ2-3; DNA: TGTGCCAGCAGCTTATCGGGGGTAGGCACAGATACGCAGTATTTT; CDR3: CASSLSGVGTDTQYF
size: -; V: TRBV5-1; D: -; J: TRBJ2-6; DNA: TGCGCCAGCACGTCCTACCTACAGGCGGGCGGGGCCAACGTCCTGACTTTC; CDR3: CASTSYLQAGGANVLTF
size: -; V: TRBV9; D: -; J: TRBJ2-3; DNA: TGTGCCAGCAGCGTAGCTACCTTCGCCCTCACAGATACGCAGTATTTT; CDR3: CASSVATFALTDTQYF
size: -; V: TRBV2; D: -; J: TRBJ1-1; DNA: TGTGCCAGCAAGAGGTCAGGGGAGGAAGCTTTCTTT; CDR3: CASKRSGEEAFF
size: few; V: TRBV30; D: -; J: TRBJ1-2; DNA: TGTGCCTGGAGTGTAACCGGGGGCTATGGCTACACCTTC; CDR3: CAWSVTGGYGYTF
size: -; V: TRBV6-5; D: TRBD1; J: TRBJ2-5; DNA: TGTGCCAGCAGTTACGAGACAGGGGGTCGAGAGACCCAGTACTTC; CDR3: CASSYETGGRETQYF
size: -; V: TRBV7-8; D: TRBD1; J: TRBJ1-1; DNA: TGTGCCAGCAGCTTGTTTCACAGGGGATTGAACACTGAAGCTTTCTTT; CDR3: CASSLFHRGLNTEAFF
size: -; V: TRBV4-3; D: -; J: TRBJ1-1; DNA: TGCGCCAGCAGCCACCCATTGAACACTGAAGCTTTCTTT; CDR3: CASSHPLNTEAFF
size: -; V: TRBV6-1; D: -; J: TRBJ1-2; DNA: TGTGCCACCCAGGGGAGTGGCTATGGCTACACCTTC; CDR3: CATQGSGYGYTF
size: -; V: TRBV25-1; D: -; J: TRBJ1-1; DNA: TGTGCCAGCAGTCTAGGAAAGGGGTTTCGCACTGAAGCTTTCTTT; CDR3: CASSLGKGFRTEAFF
size: -; V: TRBV11-3; D: TRBD2; J: TRBJ2-1; DNA: TGTGCCAGCAGCCCTGCGACTAGCGGGTACAATGAGCAGTTCTTC; CDR3: CASSPATSGYNEQFF
size: -; V: TRBV7-3; D: -; J: TRBJ1-2; DNA: TGTGCCAGCAGCTTAAGGCCGGGGTTTGACTATGGCTACACCTTC; CDR3: CASSLRPGFDYGYTF
size: -; V: TRBV21-1; D: -; J: TRBJ2-1; DNA: TGTGCCAGCAGCAAAGTCGGGCTAGAGGTTACAAATGAGCAGTTCTTC; CDR3: CASSKVGLEVTNEQFF
size: -; V: TRBV2; D: TRBD1; J: TRBJ1-1; DNA: TGTGCCAGCCGGACAGGGGAATTGAAAGCTTTCTTT; CDR3: CASRTGELKAFF
size: -; V: TRBV2; D: TRBD1; J: TRBJ2-7; DNA: TGTGCCAGCAAAGGGGGCCAACCTCCCTACGAGCAGTACTTC; CDR3: CASKGGQPPYEQYF
size: -; V: TRBV28; D: -; J: TRBJ2-2; DNA: TGTGCCAGCAGTTTAGGATGGAGGAAGAGCAGCGGGGAGCTGTTTTTT; CDR3: CASSLGWRKSSGELFF
size: -; V: TRBV7-7; D: TRBD2; J: TRBJ2-5; DNA: TGTGCAGAGCGGGGAGAAGAGACCCAGTACTTC; CDR3: CAERGEETQYF
size: -; V: TRBV10-3; D: TRBD1; J: TRBJ2-7; DNA: TGTGCCATCAGTTCCGACAGGGGGTCCTACGAGCAGTACTTC; CDR3: CAISSDRGSYEQYF
size: -; V: TRBV7-2; D: -; J: TRBJ1-1; DNA: TGTGCCAGCAGCAGACTACAGGGTTTAGCTTTCTTT; CDR3: CASSRLQGLAFF
size: few; V: TRBV6-4; D: TRBD1; J: TRBJ1-6; DNA: TGTGCCAGCAGTCGAGGACAGGGGGCGAATAATTCACCCCTCCACTTT; CDR3: CASSRGQGANNSPLHF
size: -; V: TRBV7-9; D: TRBD1; J: TRBJ2-3; DNA: TGTGCCAGCAGCGCGTCTCTCCGGGACAGTGATACGCAGTATTTT; CDR3: CASSASLRDSDTQYF